One sample yielded the 31 T cell receptor beta chains listed below, sequenced in a study of blood T cell repertoires in COVID-19 (dated by TCRdb to the early 2020s). Library creation used the immunoSEQ multiplex PCR assay. TCRdb obtained this table from immuneACCESS and retained in-frame rearrangements with V and J assigned. These tables miss some clones; where compared with another copy, unresolved V genes account for less than half of the shortfall, and the remainder is unexplained. In this sample the table shows around 200,000 clones, 80% to 90% of which occur a single time. The biggest ten clones account for 11% of the sample. Specimen: peripheral blood. The receptor set was obtained from a human donor with active or convalescent COVID-19. The donor label of this sample is uncertain.

The V and J genes are TRBV10-3 and TRBJ2-1, with TRBD2 matching 7 bases. The V gene end was trimmed by 0 bases and the J gene end by 4 bases; junction bases not matched to a gene: 6. The CDR3 has 16 residues. CDR1 is ENHRY and CDR2 is SYGVKD in the germline V gene. CDR3 residues: CAISESGGGAYNEQFF. Here the CDR3 DNA reads TGTGCCATCAGTGAGTCTGGCGGGGGTGCATACAATGAGCAGTTCTTC.

The rearrangement uses TRBV25-1 and TRBJ1-4; D not certain. The CDR3 covers 14 residues. The V end was cut by 10 bases, the J end by 6 bases, with 18 bases between. Germline values: CDR1 MGHDK, CDR2 SYGVNS. Written as DNA, the CDR3 is TGTGCCATGAAAATCGGTAGTATGGATGAAAAACTGTTTTTT. Translation gives CAMKIGSMDEKLFF.

The rearrangement links TRBV7-8 to TRBJ2-7; no reliable D call. CDR3 length: 12 amino acids. V was clipped by 5 bases and J by 2 bases, with 7 bases between them. The V gene's germline CDR1 is SGHVS and CDR2 FQNEAQ. This chain's CDR3 is CASSQTAYEQYF. DNA of the CDR3: TGTGCCAGCAGCCAAACAGCCTACGAGCAGTACTTC.

The gene calls are TRBV7-3 and TRBJ2-5; 9 bases align to TRBD2. With V trimmed by 4 bases and J by 4 bases, 7 bases remained unmatched. Germline CDR1 and CDR2: SGHTA and FQGTGA. This CDR3 comprises 15 residues. CDR3 loop: CASSSYSGSGETQYF. The CDR3 coding sequence is TGTGCCAGCAGCTCTTATAGCGGGAGTGGAGAGACCCAGTACTTC.

This chain links TRBV5-4 with TRBJ2-5; TRBD1 aligns across 7 bases. The V segment lost 5 bases and the J segment 2 bases; nucleotides outside the gene matches: 9. Germline CDR1 reads SGHNT; CDR2 reads YYREEE (reference sequence). CDR3 length equals 15 residues. This CDR3 reads CASRLLPGQQETQYF. The CDR3 DNA is TGTGCCAGCAGACTACTACCGGGACAGCAAGAGACCCAGTACTTC.

This clone was found once. The V and J genes are TRBV4-2 and TRBJ2-5, with a tentative D call TRBD1 (6 bases). V was clipped by 4 bases and J by 2 bases, with 11 bases between them. The CDR3 loop spans 14 amino acids. Germline V gene sequence: CDR1 LGHNA, CDR2 YNFKEQ. The CDR3 DNA reads TGTGCCAGCAGCCTCAACAGGGCTCAAGAGACCCAGTACTTC. Translated, it gives CASSLNRAQETQYF.

The chain uses TRBV19 and TRBJ1-2; D is unclear. The CDR3 is 14 residues long. Germline-derived CDR1 and CDR2 are LNHDA and SQIVND (reference sequence). Trimming cost V 3 bases and J 7 bases, with 15 bases left between them. This chain's CDR3 is CASSMIGSQGGYTF. CDR3 DNA: TGTGCCAGTAGTATGATCGGGAGCCAAGGTGGCTACACCTTC.

The chain uses TRBV6-5 and TRBJ1-4, with D perhaps TRBD1 (6 bases). Germline CDR1 and CDR2: MNHEY and SVGAGI. Trimming removed 3 bases from V and 6 bases from J, with 8 bases in between. CDR3 length equals 13 residues. CDR3 residues: CASSYKGDEKLFF. The CDR3 DNA follows: TGTGCCAGCAGTTATAAGGGGGATGAAAAACTGTTTTTT.

The chain carries TRBV6-5 and TRBJ1-1; D gene unclear. Germline assignment: CDR1 MNHEY and CDR2 SVGAGI. Trimming took off 7 bases at V and 8 bases at J, with 14 bases between the two ends. This CDR3 comprises 12 residues. The CDR3 sequence is CASTPGGYEAFF. The CDR3 DNA is TGTGCCAGCACCCCTGGCGGGTACGAAGCTTTCTTT.

The chain uses TRBV6-5 and TRBJ2-1; 8 positions agree with TRBD1. The CDR3 covers 14 residues. Germline V gene lookup returns CDR1 MNHEY and CDR2 SVGAGI. The V segment lost 2 bases and the J segment 8 bases; nucleotides outside the gene matches: 5. The CDR3 here is CASSYRLRGHEQFF. The CDR3 DNA is TGTGCCAGCAGTTACCGACTCAGGGGGCATGAGCAGTTCTTC.

The V gene is TRBV24-1, the J gene TRBJ2-1; 9 bases are shared with TRBD1. Germline CDR1 KGHDR, CDR2 SFDVKD. Trimming removed 2 bases from V and 7 bases from J; junction bases left unmatched: 11. The CDR3 extends over 17 amino acids. The CDR3 nucleotides read TGTGCCACCAGTGATTACGCCGGGACAGGGCTAAATAATGAGCAGTTCTTC. Protein product: CATSDYAGTGLNNEQFF.

The genes are TRBV5-1 and TRBJ1-6, with D possibly TRBD1 on 6 matching bases. CDR3 length equals 15 residues. Between the trimmed V and J ends, which lost 5 bases and 6 bases, there was a span of 15 bases. The V gene's germline CDR1 is SGHRS and CDR2 YFSETQ. CDR3 sequence: CASSLQGKSNSPLHF. CDR3 DNA sequence: TGCGCCAGCAGTTTGCAGGGGAAGAGTAATTCACCCCTCCACTTT.

The gene calls are TRBV10-1 and TRBJ1-2; D not certain. This CDR3 region has 12 residues. Germline assignment: CDR1 WNHNN and CDR2 SYGVQD (reference sequence). V lost 9 bases, J lost 4 bases, and 12 bases lay in between. This CDR3 is CARRAIGYGYTF. CDR3 DNA sequence: TGCGCCAGACGTGCGATCGGCTATGGCTACACCTTC.

The gene calls are TRBV4-3 and TRBJ1-1; TRBD1 is a possible D gene (5 bases). Between the trimmed V and J ends, which lost 4 bases and 1 base, there was a span of 10 bases. The CDR3 runs to 14 residues. In germline, CDR1 is LGHNA, CDR2 YSLEER. CDR3 sequence (DNA): TGCGCCAGCAGCCGAGCCGGGGGGAACACTGAAGCTTTCTTT. Amino acid sequence: CASSRAGGNTEAFF.

The chain uses TRBV3-1 (or the pseudogene TRBV3-2) and TRBJ2-7; no clear D. V was pared by 0 bases and J by 9 bases, with 18 bases between. CDR3 size: 15 residues. Germline lookup yields CDR1 LGHDT and CDR2 YNNKEL (reference sequence). The CDR3 nucleotides are TGTGCCAGCAGCCAAGATCTGTTGAGAACTACGGGGCAGTACTTC. Translation gives CASSQDLLRTTGQYF.

The chain joins TRBV2 to TRBJ2-1, with TRBD2 matching over 8 bases. Germline V lookup: CDR1 SNHLY, CDR2 FYNNEI. The CDR3 extends over 16 amino acids. V was pared by 6 bases and J by 6 bases, with 13 bases of the junction left unmatched. The DNA for the CDR3 is TGTGCCAGCAGGGATTCCCCGGGAGGGGCCTCCAATGAGCAGTTCTTC. This gives the protein CASRDSPGGASNEQFF.

The chain uses TRBV19 and TRBJ2-7; the match to TRBD2 covers 7 bases. Germline V gives CDR1 LNHDA, CDR2 SQIVND (reference sequence). Germline trimming cut 5 bases from V and 2 bases from J; bases unmatched to any gene: 9. The CDR3 runs to 15 residues. The CDR3 region is CASSPGRGETYEQYF. DNA for the CDR3: TGTGCCAGTAGTCCGGGACGGGGGGAAACCTACGAGCAGTACTTC.

The rearrangement links TRBV5-5 to TRBJ2-7; 7 bases agree with TRBD2. V was pared by 0 bases and J by 0 bases, with 3 bases of the junction left unmatched. This CDR3 is built from 15 residues. Per germline, CDR1 SGHKS and CDR2 YYEKEE (reference sequence). The CDR3 region is CASSLVLAYSYEQYF. The CDR3 coding sequence is TGTGCCAGCAGCTTGGTACTAGCGTACTCCTACGAGCAGTACTTC.

The chain couples TRBV6-2 or TRBV6-3 to TRBJ1-1; 8 nucleotides match TRBD1. Germline CDR1 MNHEY, CDR2 SVGEGT. The length of the CDR3 is 15 residues. Trimming took 6 bases from V and 5 from J; bases not matched to a gene: 11. CDR3: CASSLGQVGKTEAFF. DNA for the CDR3: TGTGCCAGCAGCCTGGGACAGGTCGGTAAAACTGAAGCTTTCTTT.

The rearrangement links TRBV4-3 to TRBJ2-1, with D uncertain. The CDR3 is made up of 14 amino acids. Trimming shortened V by 2 bases and J by 9 bases, and 14 bases separated the two germline ends. Germline assignment: CDR1 LGHNA and CDR2 YSLEER. The CDR3 loop is CASSQSISGFEQFF. CDR3 DNA: TGCGCCAGCAGCCAAAGTATTTCCGGGTTTGAGCAGTTCTTC.

In its sample, this clone was seen once. The chain has TRBV11-3 and TRBJ2-3, with TRBD2 identical over 7 bases. This CDR3 comprises 16 residues. The germline gives CDR1 SGHNT, CDR2 YENEEA. V lost 1 base and J lost 0; bases outside the gene matches: 4. Here the CDR3 reads CASSLVSGGSTDTQYF. The CDR3 nucleotides are TGTGCCAGCAGCTTAGTGTCCGGGGGGAGCACAGATACGCAGTATTTT.

This clone has more than one count but fewer than ten. The V call is TRBV5-1, the J call TRBJ1-2; TRBD1 might be the D (5 bases). V was clipped by 3 bases and J by 4 bases, with 16 bases between them. Per germline, CDR1 SGHRS and CDR2 YFSETQ. This CDR3 is 15 amino acids long. The CDR3 region has the DNA TGCGCCAGCAGCTGGGATGACAGTACCCTCTATGGCTACACCTTC. This sequence encodes CASSWDDSTLYGYTF.

This chain links TRBV6-2 or TRBV6-3 with TRBJ1-1, with 9 positions matching TRBD1. The CDR3 contains 15 residues. V lost 5 bases to trimming and J lost 0 bases; unmatched junction nucleotides: 4. The germline V gene has CDR1 MNHEY and CDR2 SVGEGT. CDR3 sequence: CASSRQGGMNTEAFF. The CDR3 nucleotides read TGTGCCAGCAGTCGACAGGGGGGGATGAACACTGAAGCTTTCTTT.

This sequence joins TRBV20-1 and TRBJ1-2; D perhaps matches TRBD1 (6 bases). In germline, CDR1 is DFQATT, CDR2 SNEGSKA (reference sequence). This CDR3 region has 11 residues. V lost 5 bases and J 11 bases, leaving 15 bases between the germline ends. CDR3 region: CSAPGATGYTF. The CDR3 DNA is TGCAGTGCTCCTGGGGCAACAGGGTACACCTTC.

The CDR3 region is CASSRRGAGLERGANVLTF. CDR3 sequence (DNA): TGTGCCAGCAGCCGCCGGGGGGCGGGGTTGGAAAGGGGGGCCAACGTCCTGACTTTC. V is TRBV7-9 and J is TRBJ2-6, with D possibly being TRBD2 (7 bases). Germline V CDR1 and CDR2: SEHNR, FQNEAQ (reference sequence). The CDR3 spans 19 residues. With 5 bases removed from V and 4 bases from J, the gap between germline ends came to 24 bases.

The rearrangement links TRBV10-3 to TRBJ2-3, with 12 bases fitting TRBD2. CDR1 is ENHRY, CDR2 SYGVKD, per germline. V lost 3 bases, J lost 4 bases, and 14 bases stayed unmatched. The CDR3 spans 19 residues. Here the CDR3 DNA reads TGTGCCATCAGTGATTCTGTCCGCCTAGCGGGGGGGTTGGCAGATACGCAGTATTTT. Its translation: CAISDSVRLAGGLADTQYF.

The V call is TRBV11-2, the J call TRBJ2-3, with D unclear. Germline CDR1 SGHAT, CDR2 FQNNGV. The CDR3 sequence is 13 residues long. Trimming removed 1 base from V and 5 bases from J, with 7 bases in between. CDR3 nucleotide sequence: TGTGCCAGCAGCTTAGCCCTAAAAGATACGCAGTATTTT. It yields the protein CASSLALKDTQYF.

This sequence joins TRBV7-9 and TRBJ2-5, with 10 bases matching TRBD1. The CDR3 spans 19 residues. The germline V gene encodes CDR1 SEHNR and CDR2 FQNEAQ (reference sequence). V shed 6 bases and J 4 bases; nucleotides not matched to a gene: 20. CDR3: CASRPLGGTGAPGGETQYF. The CDR3 coding sequence is TGTGCCAGCAGACCCCTTGGAGGGACAGGGGCTCCCGGGGGAGAGACCCAGTACTTC. The full variable domain, completed using reference TRBV7-9 and TRBJ2-5, is DTGVSQNPRHKITKRGQNVTFRCDPISEHNRLYWYRQTLGQGPEFLTYFQNEAQLEKSRLLSDRFSAERPKGSFSTLEIQRTEQGDSAMYLCASRPLGGTGAPGGETQYFGPGTRLLVL.

The chain employs TRBV6-2 or TRBV6-3 and TRBJ2-5, with TRBD2 matching over 9 bases. Trimming removed 3 bases from V and 5 bases from J; junction bases left unmatched: 7. The CDR3 is made up of 15 amino acids. Germline V lookup: CDR1 MNHEY, CDR2 SVGEGT. CDR3 nucleotides: TGTGCCAGCAGTTATGTCAGCGGGGGGTATGAGACCCAGTACTTC. The encoded protein is CASSYVSGGYETQYF.

This chain connects TRBV19 to TRBJ2-3; 16 bases line up with TRBD2. CDR3 length: 19 residues. Trimming at V came to 5 bases and at J to 4 bases, leaving 12 bases not matched to a gene. CDR1 is LNHDA, CDR2 SQIVND, per germline (reference sequence). Here the CDR3 reads CASSGVGTSGRAGADTQYF. The CDR3 DNA reads TGTGCCAGTAGTGGGGTAGGGACTAGCGGGAGGGCGGGGGCAGATACGCAGTATTTT.

The V gene is TRBV5-1, the J gene TRBJ2-7, with D maybe TRBD1 (5 bases). The CDR3 contains 15 residues. Germline V gene lookup returns CDR1 SGHRS and CDR2 YFSETQ. The ends were cut back, 0 bases at V and 0 bases at J, with 10 bases in the middle. The CDR3, as DNA: TGCGCCAGCAGCTTGGCGGCAGGGATCTCCTACGAGCAGTACTTC. Amino acid sequence: CASSLAAGISYEQYF.